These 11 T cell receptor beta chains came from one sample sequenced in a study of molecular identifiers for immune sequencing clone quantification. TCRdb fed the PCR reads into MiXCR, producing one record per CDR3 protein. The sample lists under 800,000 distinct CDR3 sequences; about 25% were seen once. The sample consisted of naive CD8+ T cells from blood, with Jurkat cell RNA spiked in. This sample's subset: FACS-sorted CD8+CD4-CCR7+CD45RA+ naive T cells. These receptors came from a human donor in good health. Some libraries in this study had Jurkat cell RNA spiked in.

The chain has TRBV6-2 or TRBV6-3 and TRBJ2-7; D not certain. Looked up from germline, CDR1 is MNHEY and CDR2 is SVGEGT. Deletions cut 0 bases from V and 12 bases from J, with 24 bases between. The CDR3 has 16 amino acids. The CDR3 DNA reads TGTGCCAGCAGTTACTCGAGGTTCCCGAGCTCCTGCGCGCCGTACTTC. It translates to CASSYSRFPSSCAPYF.

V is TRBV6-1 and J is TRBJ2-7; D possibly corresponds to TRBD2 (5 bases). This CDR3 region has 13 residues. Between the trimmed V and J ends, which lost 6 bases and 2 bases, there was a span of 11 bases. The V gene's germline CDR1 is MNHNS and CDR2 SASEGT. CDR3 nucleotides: TGTGCCAGCAGAAGCGGACCCCCCTACGAGCAGTACTTC. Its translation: CASRSGPPYEQYF.

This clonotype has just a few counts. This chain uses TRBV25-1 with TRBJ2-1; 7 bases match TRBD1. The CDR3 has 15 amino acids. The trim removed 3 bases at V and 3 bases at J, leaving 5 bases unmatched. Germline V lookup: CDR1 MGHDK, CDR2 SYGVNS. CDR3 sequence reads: CASSDGQVNYNEQFF. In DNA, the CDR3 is TGTGCCAGCAGTGACGGACAGGTGAACTACAATGAGCAGTTCTTC.

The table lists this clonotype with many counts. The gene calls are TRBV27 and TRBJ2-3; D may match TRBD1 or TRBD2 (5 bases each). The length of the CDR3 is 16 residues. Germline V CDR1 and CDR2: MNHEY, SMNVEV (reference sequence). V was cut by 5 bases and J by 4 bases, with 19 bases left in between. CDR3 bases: TGTGCCAGCAGTCCGGCCCTTGAGGGGTTGTCAGATACGCAGTATTTT. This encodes CASSPALEGLSDTQYF.

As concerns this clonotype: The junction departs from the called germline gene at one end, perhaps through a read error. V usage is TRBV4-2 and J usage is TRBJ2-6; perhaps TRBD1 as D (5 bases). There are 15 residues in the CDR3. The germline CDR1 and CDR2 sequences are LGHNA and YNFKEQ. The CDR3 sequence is CASSQDRSGANALTF. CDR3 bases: TGTGCCAGCAGCCAAGATCGTTCTGGGGCCAACGCCCTGACTTTC.

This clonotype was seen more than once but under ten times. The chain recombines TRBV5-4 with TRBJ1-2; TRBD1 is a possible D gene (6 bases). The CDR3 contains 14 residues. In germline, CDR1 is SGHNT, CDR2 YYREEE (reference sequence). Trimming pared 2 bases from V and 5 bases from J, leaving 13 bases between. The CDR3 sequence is CASSFPGTPYGYTF. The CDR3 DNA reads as TGTGCCAGCAGCTTCCCTGGGACACCATATGGCTACACCTTC. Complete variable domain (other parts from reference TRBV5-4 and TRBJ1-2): ETGVTQSPTHLIKTRGQQVTLRCSSQSGHNTVSWYQQALGQGPQFIFQYYREEENGRGNFPPRFSGLQFPNYSSELNVNALELDDSALYLCASSFPGTPYGYTFGSGTRLTVV.

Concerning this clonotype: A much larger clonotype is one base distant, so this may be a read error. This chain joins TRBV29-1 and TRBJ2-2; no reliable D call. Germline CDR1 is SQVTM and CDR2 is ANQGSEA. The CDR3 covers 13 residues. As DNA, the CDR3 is TGCAGCGTTGCTATGTCGAACCCCGGGGAGCTGTTTTTT. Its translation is CSVAMSNPGELFF.

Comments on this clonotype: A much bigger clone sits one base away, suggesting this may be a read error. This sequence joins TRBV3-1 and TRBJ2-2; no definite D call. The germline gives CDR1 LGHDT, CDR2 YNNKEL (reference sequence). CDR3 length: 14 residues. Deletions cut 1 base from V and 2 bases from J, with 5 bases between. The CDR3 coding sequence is TGTGCCAGCAGCCAAGCGGCAAACACCGGGGAGCTGTTTTTT. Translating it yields CASSQAANTGELFF.

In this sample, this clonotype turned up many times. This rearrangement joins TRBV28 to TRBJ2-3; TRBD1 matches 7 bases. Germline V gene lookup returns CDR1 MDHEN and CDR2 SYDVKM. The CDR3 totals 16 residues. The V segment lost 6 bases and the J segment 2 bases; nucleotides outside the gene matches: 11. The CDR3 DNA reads TGTGCCAGCAGGTCGAGACAGGGCGATCCCACAGATACGCAGTATTTT. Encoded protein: CASRSRQGDPTDTQYF.

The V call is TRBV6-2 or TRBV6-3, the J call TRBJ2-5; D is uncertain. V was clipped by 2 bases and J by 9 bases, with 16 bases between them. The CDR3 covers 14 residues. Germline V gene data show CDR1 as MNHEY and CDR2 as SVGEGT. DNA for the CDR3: TGTGCCAGCAGTTACCTCGGTACCACCGGGTCCCAGTACTTC. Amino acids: CASSYLGTTGSQYF.

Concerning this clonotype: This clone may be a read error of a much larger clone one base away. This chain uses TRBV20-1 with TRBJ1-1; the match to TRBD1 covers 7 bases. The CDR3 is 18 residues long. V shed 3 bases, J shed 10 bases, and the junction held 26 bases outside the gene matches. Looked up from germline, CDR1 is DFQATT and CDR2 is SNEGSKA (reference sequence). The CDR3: CSARTPLTGPLVIGGAFF. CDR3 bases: TGCAGTGCTAGGACCCCCTTGACAGGGCCGCTCGTGATTGGGGGAGCTTTCTTT.